The clone carrying this T cell receptor beta chain was picked up a small number of times. The antigen remains undetermined. An end of the junction differs from the germline gene, which may be a read error. The CDR3 has 13 residues. Germline V gene data show CDR1 as DFQATT and CDR2 as SNEGSKA (reference sequence). The library targeted TCRbeta and was prepared with unique molecular identifiers. TCRdb ran MiXCR on the PCR reads and lists one entry per CDR3 protein. The sample lists fewer than 550,000 distinct CDR3 sequences; 10% to 12% were seen once. This specimen comes from a study of T-cell reconstitution after alpha-beta-depleted transplantation in children. Findings and caveats of the study: It was newly produced T cells that mostly accounted for T-cell counts and diversity one year after transplant. Approximately two months post-transplant, alpha-beta T cells reportedly originated from several hundred expanded graft clones.

This specimen consisted of PBMCs, mostly from graft donor cells, obtained 180 days after TCRalphabeta/CD19-depleted stem cell transplant. The origin of this receptor is a female patient between 2 and 15 years old who had a stem cell transplant for aplastic anemia, so the T cells may come from the graft donor. This chain links TRBV20-1 with TRBJ2-3, with D possibly being TRBD2 (6 bases). In nucleotides, the CDR3 is TGCAGTGCGAGAGGGACTTTCACAGATACGCAGTATTTT. This translates into CSARGTFTDTQYF.